Given below is one T cell receptor (beta chain) in context. This table comes from immunoSEQ multiplex PCR, and its TCRdb copy is limited to in-frame clones, with some not included. The sample has hundreds of thousands of clones, 80% to 90% seen once. This sample was included in a study of blood T cell repertoires in COVID-19. Study information: The United States, Italy and Spain provided the acute and convalescent COVID-19 samples. The cDNA or gDNA used as material had been derived from T cells, B-cell-depleted T cells, or PBMCs.

Recruits, aged roughly 18 to 90 years, lived in 25 or so US areas. In Cohort 3, a recovered donor had either two negative PCRs, clearance, or symptom resolution. CDR1 ENHRY and CDR2 SYGVKD come from the germline V gene. V was pared by 6 bases and J by 7 bases, with 15 bases between. The CDR3 length is 13 residues. The chain has TRBV10-3 and TRBJ2-5, with a weak D call TRBD1 (7 bases). The receptor's source is a man aged 35 to 55 who had recovered from COVID-19. The sequenced sample consisted of PBMCs or T cells enriched from blood (not recorded which). The CDR3 nucleotides read TGTGCCATCAGCGTAAACAGGGGAGGGACCCAGTACTTC. Residues: CAISVNRGGTQYF.